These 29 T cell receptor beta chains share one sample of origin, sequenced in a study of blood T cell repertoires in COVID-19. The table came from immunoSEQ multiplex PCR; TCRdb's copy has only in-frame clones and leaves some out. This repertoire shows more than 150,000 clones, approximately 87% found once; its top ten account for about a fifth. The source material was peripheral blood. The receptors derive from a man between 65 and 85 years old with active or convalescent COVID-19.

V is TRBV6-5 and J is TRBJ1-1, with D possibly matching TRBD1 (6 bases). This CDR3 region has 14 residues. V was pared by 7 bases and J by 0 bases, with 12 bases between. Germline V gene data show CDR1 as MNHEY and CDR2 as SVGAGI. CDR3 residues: CASKFRTVNTEAFF. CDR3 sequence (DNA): TGTGCCAGCAAATTCCGGACAGTGAACACTGAAGCTTTCTTT.

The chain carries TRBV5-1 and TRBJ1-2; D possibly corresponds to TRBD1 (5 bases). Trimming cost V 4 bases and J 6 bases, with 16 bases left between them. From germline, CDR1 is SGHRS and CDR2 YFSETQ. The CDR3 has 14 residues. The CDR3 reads CASSLGPGGNGYTF. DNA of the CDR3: TGCGCCAGCAGCCTGGGACCGGGAGGTAATGGCTACACCTTC.

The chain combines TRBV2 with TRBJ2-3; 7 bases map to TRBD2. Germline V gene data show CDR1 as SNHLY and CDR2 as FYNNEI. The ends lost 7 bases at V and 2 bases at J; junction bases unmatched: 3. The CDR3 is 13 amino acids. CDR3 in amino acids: CASMKRDTDTQYF. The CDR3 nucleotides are TGTGCCAGCATGAAGCGGGACACAGATACGCAGTATTTT.

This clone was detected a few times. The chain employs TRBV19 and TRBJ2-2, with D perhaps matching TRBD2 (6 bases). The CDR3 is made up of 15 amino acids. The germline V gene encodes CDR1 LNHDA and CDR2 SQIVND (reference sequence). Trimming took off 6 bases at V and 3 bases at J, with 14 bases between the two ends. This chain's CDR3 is CASRLGGTDTGELFF. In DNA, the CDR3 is TGTGCCAGTAGACTCGGAGGGACGGACACCGGGGAGCTGTTTTTT.

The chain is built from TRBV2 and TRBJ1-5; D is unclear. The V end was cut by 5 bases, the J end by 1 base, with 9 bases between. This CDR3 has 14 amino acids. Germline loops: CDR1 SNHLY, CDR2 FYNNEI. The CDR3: CASSKRPSNQPQHF. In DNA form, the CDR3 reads TGTGCCAGCAGTAAGCGGCCCAGCAATCAGCCCCAGCATTTT.

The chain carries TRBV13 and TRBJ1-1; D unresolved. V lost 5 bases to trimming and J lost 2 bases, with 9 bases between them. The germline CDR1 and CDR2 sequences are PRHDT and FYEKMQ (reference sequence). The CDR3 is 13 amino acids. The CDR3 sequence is CASSLRGNTEAFF. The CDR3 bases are TGTGCCAGCAGCCTCCGCGGCAACACTGAAGCTTTCTTT.

The CDR3 DNA sequence: TGTGCCAGCAGTTTCCGGGACAGACATTATGGCTACACCTTC. This codes for CASSFRDRHYGYTF. The chain combines TRBV6-2 or TRBV6-3 with TRBJ1-2; 7 nucleotides align to TRBD1. This CDR3 region has 14 residues. Germline CDR1 and CDR2: MNHEY and SVGEGT. The junction had 7 bases not matched to a gene; V was cut back by 4 bases and J by 5 bases.

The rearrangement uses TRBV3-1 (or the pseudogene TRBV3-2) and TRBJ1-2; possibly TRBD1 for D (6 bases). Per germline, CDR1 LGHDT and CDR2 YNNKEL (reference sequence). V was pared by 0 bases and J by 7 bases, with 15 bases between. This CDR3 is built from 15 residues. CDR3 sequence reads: CASSQDWDIGGGYTF. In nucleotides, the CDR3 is TGTGCCAGCAGCCAAGATTGGGACATAGGTGGTGGCTACACCTTC.

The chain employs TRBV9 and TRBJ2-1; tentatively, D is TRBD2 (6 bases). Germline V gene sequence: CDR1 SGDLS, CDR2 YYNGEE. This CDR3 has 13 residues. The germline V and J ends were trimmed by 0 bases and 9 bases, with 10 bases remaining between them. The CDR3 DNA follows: TGTGCCAGCAGCGTAGGGGGGGACCTTGAGCAGTTCTTC. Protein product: CASSVGGDLEQFF.

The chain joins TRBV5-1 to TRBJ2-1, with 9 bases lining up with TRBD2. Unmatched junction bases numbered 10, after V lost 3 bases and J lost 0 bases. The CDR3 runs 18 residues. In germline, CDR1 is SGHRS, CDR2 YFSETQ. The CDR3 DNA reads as TGCGCCAGCAGCTACGGACTAGCGAGTAGAGGCTCCTACAATGAGCAGTTCTTC. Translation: CASSYGLASRGSYNEQFF.

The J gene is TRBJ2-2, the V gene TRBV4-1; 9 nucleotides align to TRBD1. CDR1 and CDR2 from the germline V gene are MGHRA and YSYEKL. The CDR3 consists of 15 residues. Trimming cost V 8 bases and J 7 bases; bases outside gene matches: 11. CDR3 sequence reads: CASWEDRGLDGELFF. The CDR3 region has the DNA TGCGCCAGCTGGGAGGACAGGGGCCTTGACGGGGAGCTGTTTTTT.

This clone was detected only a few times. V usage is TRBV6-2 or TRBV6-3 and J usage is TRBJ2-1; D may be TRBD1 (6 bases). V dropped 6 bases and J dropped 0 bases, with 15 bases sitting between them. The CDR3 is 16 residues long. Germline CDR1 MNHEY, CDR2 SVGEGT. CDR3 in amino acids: CASSLTGPSSYNEQFF. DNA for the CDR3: TGTGCCAGCAGCCTCACAGGGCCGAGCTCCTACAATGAGCAGTTCTTC.

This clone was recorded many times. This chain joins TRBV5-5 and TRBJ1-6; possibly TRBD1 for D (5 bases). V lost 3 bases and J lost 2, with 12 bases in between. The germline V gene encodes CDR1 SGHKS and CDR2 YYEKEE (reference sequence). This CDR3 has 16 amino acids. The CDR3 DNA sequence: TGTGCCAGCAGCTGGGGGGGAACAACCTATAATTCACCCCTCCACTTT. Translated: CASSWGGTTYNSPLHF.

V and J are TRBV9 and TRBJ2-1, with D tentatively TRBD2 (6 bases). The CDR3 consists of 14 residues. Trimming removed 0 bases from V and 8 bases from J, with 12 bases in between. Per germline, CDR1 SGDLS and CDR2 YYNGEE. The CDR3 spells CASSVGRGGDEQFF. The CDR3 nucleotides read TGTGCCAGCAGCGTAGGGAGGGGTGGGGATGAGCAGTTCTTC.

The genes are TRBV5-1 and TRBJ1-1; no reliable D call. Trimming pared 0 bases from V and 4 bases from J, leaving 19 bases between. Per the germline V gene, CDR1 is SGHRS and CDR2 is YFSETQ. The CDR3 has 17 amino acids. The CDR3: CASSLAENSWLGTEAFF. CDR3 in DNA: TGCGCCAGCAGCTTGGCCGAAAACAGCTGGTTGGGCACTGAAGCTTTCTTT.

In DNA, the CDR3 is TGTGCCAGCAGCCAAGAATGGGGGGCTAACTATGGCTACACCTTC. Translation gives CASSQEWGANYGYTF. The chain carries TRBV3-1 (or the pseudogene TRBV3-2) and TRBJ1-2; perhaps TRBD1 as D (5 bases). The CDR3 length is 15 residues. V was clipped by 0 bases and J by 0 bases, with 8 bases between them. CDR1 is LGHDT and CDR2 is YNNKEL in the germline V gene (reference sequence).

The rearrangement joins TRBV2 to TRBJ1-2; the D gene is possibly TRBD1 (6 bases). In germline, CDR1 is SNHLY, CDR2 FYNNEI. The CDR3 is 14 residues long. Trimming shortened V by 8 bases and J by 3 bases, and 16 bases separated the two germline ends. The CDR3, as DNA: TGTGCCAGCGGGATGGGGACAATCGACTATGGCTACACCTTC. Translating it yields CASGMGTIDYGYTF.

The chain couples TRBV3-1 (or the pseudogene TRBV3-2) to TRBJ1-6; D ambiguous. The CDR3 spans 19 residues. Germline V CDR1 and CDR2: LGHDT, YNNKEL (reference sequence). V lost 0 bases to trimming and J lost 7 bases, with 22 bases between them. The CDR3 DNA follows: TGTGCCAGCAGCCAAGATTGCCCCGTCCACCCCGAGGGCAATTCACCCCTCCACTTT. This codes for CASSQDCPVHPEGNSPLHF.

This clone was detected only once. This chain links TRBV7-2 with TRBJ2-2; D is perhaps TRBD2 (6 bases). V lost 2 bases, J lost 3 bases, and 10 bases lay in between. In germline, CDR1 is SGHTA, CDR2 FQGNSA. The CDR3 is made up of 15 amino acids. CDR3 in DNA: TGTGCCAGCAGCTTAAGGCCGGGAGACACCGGGGAGCTGTTTTTT. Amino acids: CASSLRPGDTGELFF.

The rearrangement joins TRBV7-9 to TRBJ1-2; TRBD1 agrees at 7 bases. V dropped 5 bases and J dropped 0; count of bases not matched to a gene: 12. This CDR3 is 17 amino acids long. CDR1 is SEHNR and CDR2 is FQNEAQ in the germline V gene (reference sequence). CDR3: CASSNLTGLGANYGYTF. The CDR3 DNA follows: TGTGCCAGCAGCAATTTGACAGGGCTCGGTGCTAACTATGGCTACACCTTC.

Written as DNA, the CDR3 is TGTGCCAGCAGCTTAGTGGTCGAGGGAGAGAATGAAAAACTGTTTTTT. Translating gives CASSLVVEGENEKLFF. The rearrangement links TRBV7-2 to TRBJ1-4; D remains unclear. In germline, CDR1 is SGHTA, CDR2 FQGNSA. Trimming removed 1 base at V and 5 bases at J, with 14 bases between. This CDR3 contains 16 residues.

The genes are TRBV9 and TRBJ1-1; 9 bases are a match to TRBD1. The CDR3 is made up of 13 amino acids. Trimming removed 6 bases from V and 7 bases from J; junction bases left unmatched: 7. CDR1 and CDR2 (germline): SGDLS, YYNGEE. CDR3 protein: CASTTGGFGEAFF. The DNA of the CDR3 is TGTGCCAGCACCACAGGGGGCTTCGGTGAAGCTTTCTTT.

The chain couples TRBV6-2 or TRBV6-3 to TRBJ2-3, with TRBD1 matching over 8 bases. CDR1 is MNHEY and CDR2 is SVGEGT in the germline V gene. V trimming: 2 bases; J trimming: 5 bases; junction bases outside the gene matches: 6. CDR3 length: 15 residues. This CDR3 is CASSYAGTGRDTQYF. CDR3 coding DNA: TGTGCCAGCAGTTACGCCGGGACAGGCAGAGATACGCAGTATTTT.

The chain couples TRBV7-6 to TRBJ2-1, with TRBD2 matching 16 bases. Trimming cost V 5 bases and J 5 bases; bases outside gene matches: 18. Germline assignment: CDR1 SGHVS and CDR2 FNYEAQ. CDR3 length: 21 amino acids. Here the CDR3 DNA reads TGTGCCAGCAGCGCTCATCCGGGACTAGCGGGAGGGTCGACTCGAAACAATGAGCAGTTCTTC. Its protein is CASSAHPGLAGGSTRNNEQFF.

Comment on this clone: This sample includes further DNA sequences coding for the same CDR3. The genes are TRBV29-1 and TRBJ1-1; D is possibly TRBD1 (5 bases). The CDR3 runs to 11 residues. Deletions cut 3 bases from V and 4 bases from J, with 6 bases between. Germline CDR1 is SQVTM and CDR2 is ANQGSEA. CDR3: CSVDGGTEAFF. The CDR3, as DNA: TGCAGCGTTGACGGGGGCACTGAAGCTTTCTTT.

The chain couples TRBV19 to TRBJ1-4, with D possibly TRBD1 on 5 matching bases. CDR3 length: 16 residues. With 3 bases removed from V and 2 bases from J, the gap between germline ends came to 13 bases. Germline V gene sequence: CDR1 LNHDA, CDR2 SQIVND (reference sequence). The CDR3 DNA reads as TGTGCCAGTAGTATTGATAGGGGCGACACTAATGAAAAACTGTTTTTT. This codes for CASSIDRGDTNEKLFF.

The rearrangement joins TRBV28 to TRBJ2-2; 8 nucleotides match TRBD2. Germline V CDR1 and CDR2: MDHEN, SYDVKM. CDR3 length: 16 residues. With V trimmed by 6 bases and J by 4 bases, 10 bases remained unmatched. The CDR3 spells CASSQALAGLTGELFF. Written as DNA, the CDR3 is TGTGCCAGCAGCCAGGCCCTAGCGGGCCTCACCGGGGAGCTGTTTTTT.

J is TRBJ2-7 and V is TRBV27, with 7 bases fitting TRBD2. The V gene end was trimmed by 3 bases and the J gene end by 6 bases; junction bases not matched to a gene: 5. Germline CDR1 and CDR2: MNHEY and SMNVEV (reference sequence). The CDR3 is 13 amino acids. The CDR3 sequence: CASSLGGGVEQYF. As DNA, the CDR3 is TGTGCCAGCAGTTTGGGTGGGGGGGTCGAGCAGTACTTC.

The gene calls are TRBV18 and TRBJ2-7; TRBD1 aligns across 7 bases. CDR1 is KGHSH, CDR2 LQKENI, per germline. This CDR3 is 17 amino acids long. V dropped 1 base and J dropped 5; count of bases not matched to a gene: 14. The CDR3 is CASSPRIGTAFSHEQYF. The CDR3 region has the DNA TGTGCCAGCTCACCACGAATTGGGACAGCCTTTTCTCACGAGCAGTACTTC.